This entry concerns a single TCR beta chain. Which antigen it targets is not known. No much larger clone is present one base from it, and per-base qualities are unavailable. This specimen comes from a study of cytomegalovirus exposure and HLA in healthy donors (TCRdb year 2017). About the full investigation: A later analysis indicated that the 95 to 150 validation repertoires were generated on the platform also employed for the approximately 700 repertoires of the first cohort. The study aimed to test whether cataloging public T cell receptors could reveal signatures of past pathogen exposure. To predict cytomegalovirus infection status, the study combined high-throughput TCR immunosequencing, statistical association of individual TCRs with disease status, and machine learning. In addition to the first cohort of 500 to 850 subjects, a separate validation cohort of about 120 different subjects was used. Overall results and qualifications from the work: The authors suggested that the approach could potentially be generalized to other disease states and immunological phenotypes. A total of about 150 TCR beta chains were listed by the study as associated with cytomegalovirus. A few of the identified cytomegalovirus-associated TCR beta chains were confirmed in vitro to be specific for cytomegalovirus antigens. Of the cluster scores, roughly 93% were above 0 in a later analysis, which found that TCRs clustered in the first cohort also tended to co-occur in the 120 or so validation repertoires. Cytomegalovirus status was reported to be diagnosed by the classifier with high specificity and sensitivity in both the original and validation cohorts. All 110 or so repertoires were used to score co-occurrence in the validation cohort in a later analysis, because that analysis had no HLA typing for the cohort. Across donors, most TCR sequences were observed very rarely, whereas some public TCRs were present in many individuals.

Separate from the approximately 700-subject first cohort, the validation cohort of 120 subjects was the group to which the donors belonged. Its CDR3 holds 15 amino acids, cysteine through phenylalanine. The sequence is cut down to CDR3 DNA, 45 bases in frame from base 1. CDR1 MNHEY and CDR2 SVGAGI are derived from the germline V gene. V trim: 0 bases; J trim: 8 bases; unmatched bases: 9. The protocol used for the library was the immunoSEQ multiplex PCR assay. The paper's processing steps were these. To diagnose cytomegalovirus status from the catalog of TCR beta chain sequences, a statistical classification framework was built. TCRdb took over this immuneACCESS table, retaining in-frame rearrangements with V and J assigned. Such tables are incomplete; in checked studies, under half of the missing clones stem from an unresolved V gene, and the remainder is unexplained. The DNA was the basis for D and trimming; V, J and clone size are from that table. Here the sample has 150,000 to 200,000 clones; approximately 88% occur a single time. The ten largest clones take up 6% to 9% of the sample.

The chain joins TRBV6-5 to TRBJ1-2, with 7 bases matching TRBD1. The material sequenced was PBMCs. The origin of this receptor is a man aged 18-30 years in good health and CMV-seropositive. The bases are TGTGCCAGCAGTTACTCATCCGCTGGGACAGACGGCTACACCTTC. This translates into CASSYSSAGTDGYTF.